This T cell receptor beta chain stems from a study of T cell repertoires in cytomegalovirus infection. Study at large: Public TCR beta signatures indicated both CMV infection and matching HLA type.

One entry per CDR3 protein, called by TCRdb with MiXCR from the reads. The table includes hundreds of thousands of distinct CDR3 sequences, 15% to 20% detected once. This CDR3 region has 13 residues. V lost 1 base and J lost 6, with 6 bases in between. CDR1 SGHTA and CDR2 FQGNSA come from the germline V gene. This clonotype was recorded a few times. Its antigen is currently unknown. Whole-study findings and limits: The ex vivo response showed dominance by HLA-C-restricted CMV-specific TCR beta clonotypes. The cumulative frequency of public TCR beta families distinguished individuals who carried CMV together with the relevant HLA.

The sequence derives from a human donor in good health (CMV status not recorded). Some clones in this sample may be carry-over from other donors' samples. The sample was PBMCs. J is TRBJ2-2 and V is TRBV7-2; no clear D gene. The CDR3 reads CASSLVVSGELFF. Written as DNA, the CDR3 is TGTGCCAGCAGCTTAGTCGTATCCGGGGAGCTGTTTTTT.